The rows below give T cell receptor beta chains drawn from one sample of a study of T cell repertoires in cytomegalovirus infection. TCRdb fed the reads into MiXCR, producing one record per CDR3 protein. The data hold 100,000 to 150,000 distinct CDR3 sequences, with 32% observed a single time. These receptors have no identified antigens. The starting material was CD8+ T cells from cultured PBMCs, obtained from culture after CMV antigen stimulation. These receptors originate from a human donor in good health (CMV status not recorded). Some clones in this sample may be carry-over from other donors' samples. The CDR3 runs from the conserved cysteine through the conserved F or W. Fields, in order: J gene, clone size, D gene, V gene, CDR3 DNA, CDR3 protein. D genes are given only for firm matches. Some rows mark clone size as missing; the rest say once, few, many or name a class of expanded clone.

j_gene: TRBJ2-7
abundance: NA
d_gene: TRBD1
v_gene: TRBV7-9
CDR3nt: TGTGCCAGCAGCTTATCGGAACAGGGGGCGAACGAGCAGTACTTC
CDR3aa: CASSLSEQGANEQYF

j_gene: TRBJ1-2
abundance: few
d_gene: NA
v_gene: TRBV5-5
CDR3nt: TGTGCCAGCAGCTTCAACAACCACTATGGCTACACCTTC
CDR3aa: CASSFNNHYGYTF

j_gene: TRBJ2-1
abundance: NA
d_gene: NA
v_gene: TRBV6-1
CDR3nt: TGTGCCAGCAGCCCCCAGGGGGGGGGCCGAAATGAGCAGTTCTTC
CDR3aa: CASSPQGGGRNEQFF

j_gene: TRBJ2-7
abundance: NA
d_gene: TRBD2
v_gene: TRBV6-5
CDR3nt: TGTGCCAGCAGTTACTCGAATAACCTAGCGGCAACCTACGAGCAGTACTTC
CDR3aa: CASSYSNNLAATYEQYF

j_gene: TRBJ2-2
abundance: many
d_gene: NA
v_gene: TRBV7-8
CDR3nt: TGTGCCAGCAGCTCGGACTACACCGGGGAGCTGTTTTTT
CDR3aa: CASSSDYTGELFF

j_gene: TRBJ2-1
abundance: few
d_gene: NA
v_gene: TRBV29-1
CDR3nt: TGCAGCGTCGCCGGGCTAGGAGGATACAATGAGCAGTTCTTC
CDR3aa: CSVAGLGGYNEQFF

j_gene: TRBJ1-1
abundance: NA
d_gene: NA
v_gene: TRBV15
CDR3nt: TGTGCCACCACCCGCGACAGGCCCCGCTCTGAAGCTTTCTTT
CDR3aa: CATTRDRPRSEAFF

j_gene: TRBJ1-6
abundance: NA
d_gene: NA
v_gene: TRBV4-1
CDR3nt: TGCGCCAGCAGCTCACCTTACCCGACGGGCGGAAATTCACCCCTCCACTTT
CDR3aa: CASSSPYPTGGNSPLHF

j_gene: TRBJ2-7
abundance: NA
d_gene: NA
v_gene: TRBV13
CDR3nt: TGTGCCAGCAGCTTAGGCCGGGGGAGCCACGAGCAGTACTTC
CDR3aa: CASSLGRGSHEQYF

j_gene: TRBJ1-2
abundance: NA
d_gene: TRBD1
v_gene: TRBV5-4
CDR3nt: TGTGCCAGCAGCCATGGCATATGGGACAGGGTCTATGGCTACACCTTC
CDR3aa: CASSHGIWDRVYGYTF

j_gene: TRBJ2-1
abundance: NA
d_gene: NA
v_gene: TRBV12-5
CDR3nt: TGTGCTAGTGGTGACCCCAATGGGCGTAGCAATGAGCAGTTCTTC
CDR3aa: CASGDPNGRSNEQFF

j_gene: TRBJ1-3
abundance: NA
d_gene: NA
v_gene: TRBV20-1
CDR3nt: TGCAGTGCTAGAGTCAGGGGAGTTGCGGGAAACACCATATATTTT
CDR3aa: CSARVRGVAGNTIYF

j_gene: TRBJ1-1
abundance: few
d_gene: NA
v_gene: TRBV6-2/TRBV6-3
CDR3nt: TGTGCCAGCAGTTACGTTCAATACACTGAAGCTTTCTTT
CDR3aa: CASSYVQYTEAFF

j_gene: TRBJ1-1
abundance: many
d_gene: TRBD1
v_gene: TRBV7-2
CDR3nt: TGTGCCAGCAGCCCCGAGACAGGGCTGAACACTGAAGCTTTCTTT
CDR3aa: CASSPETGLNTEAFF

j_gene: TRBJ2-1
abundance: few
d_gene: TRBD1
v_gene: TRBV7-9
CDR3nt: TGTGCCAGCAGTTGGAAGACAGGGTCCTACAATGAGCAGTTCTTC
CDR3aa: CASSWKTGSYNEQFF

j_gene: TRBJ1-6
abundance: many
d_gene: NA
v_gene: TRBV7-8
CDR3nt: TGTGCCAGCAGCTTAGACGTGGGGGGTTCACCCCTCCACTTT
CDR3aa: CASSLDVGGSPLHF

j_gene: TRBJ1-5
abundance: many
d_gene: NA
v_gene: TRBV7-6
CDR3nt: TGTGCCAGCAGCTTGGGGCTAGGAAATCAGCCCCAGCATTTT
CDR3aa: CASSLGLGNQPQHF

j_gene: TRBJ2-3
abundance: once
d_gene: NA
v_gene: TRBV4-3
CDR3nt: TGCGCCAGCAGCCAAGATCACAGGTTGAATTTT
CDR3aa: CASSQDHRLNF

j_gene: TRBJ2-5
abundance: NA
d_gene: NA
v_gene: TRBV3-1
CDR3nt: TGTGCCAGCAGCCAAGAGCGAACAGACCAAGAGACCCAGTACTTC
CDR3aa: CASSQERTDQETQYF

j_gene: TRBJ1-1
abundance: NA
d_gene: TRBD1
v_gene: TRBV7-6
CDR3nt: TGTGCCAGCAGCTTAACCCAAACAGGGGTGGTAACTGAAGCTTTCTTT
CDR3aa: CASSLTQTGVVTEAFF

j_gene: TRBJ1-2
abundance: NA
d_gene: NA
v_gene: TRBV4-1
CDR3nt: TGCGCCAGCAGCCAAGTCGTGGACAGCTATGGCTACACCTTC
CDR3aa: CASSQVVDSYGYTF

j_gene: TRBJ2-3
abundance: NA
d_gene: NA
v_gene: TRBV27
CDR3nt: TGTGCCAGCAGTTTTGTCTACGGAGCTAGCACAGATACGCAGTATTTT
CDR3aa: CASSFVYGASTDTQYF

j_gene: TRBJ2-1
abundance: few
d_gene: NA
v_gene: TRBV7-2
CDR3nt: TGTGCCAGCAGCTCCGTTGGAGGGGGAGGGTACGGCAATGAGCAGTTCTTC
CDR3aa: CASSSVGGGGYGNEQFF

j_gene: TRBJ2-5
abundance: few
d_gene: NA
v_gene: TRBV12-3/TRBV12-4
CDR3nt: TGTGCCAGCAGTTCATCGATGGCCCAGTACTTC
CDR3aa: CASSSSMAQYF

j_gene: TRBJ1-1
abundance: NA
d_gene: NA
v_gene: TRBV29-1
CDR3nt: TGCAGCGTTGGGTGGGTTATGAACACTGAAGCTTTCTTT
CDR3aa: CSVGWVMNTEAFF

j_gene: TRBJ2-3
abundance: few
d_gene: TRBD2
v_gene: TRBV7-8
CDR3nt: TGTGCCAGCAGCTTAGACCAGCGGGGGAAGGTAGATACGCAGTATTTT
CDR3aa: CASSLDQRGKVDTQYF

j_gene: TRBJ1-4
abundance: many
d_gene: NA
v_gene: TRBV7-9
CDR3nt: TGTGCCAGCAGCTCCACAGGGCTCAGCGAAAAACTGTTTTTT
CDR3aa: CASSSTGLSEKLFF

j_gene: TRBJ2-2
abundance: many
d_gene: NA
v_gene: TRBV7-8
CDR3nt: TGTGCCAGCAGCTTAGGATCGGCCAGGGGCACCGGGGAGCTGTTTTTT
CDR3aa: CASSLGSARGTGELFF

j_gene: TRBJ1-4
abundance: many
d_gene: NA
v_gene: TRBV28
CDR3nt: TGTGCCAGCAGGCCTCTCCCCGGGGTACCACTTTCAAATGAAAAACTGTTTTTT
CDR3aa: CASRPLPGVPLSNEKLFF

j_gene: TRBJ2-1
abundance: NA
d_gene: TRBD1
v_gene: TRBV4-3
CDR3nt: TGCGCCAGCAGCCAAAGCCCGGGACAGGGGCACAATGAGCAGTTCTTC
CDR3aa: CASSQSPGQGHNEQFF

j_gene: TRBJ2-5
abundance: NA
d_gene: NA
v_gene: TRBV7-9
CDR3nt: TGTGCCAGCAGCTTAGAGGGAGACCAAGAGACCCAGTACTTC
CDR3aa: CASSLEGDQETQYF

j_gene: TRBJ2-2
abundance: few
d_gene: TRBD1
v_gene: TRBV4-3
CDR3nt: TGCGCCAGCAGCCATCTACTGACAGGGGTGGGCGGGGAGCTGTTTTTT
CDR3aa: CASSHLLTGVGGELFF

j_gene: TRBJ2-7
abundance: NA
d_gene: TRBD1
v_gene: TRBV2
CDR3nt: TGTGCCAGCAGGGCACCAACCGGGACAGGGGGCTACGAGCAGTACTTC
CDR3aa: CASRAPTGTGGYEQYF

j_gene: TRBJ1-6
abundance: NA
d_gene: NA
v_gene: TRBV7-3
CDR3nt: TGTGCCAGCAGCATAGGGACCGGCTGGGGTTCACCCCTCCACTTT
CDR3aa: CASSIGTGWGSPLHF

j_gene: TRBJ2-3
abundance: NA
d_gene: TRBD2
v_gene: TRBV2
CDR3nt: TGTGCCGGGCTCGGATCGGGGGACTACACAGATACGCAGTATTTT
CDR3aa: CAGLGSGDYTDTQYF

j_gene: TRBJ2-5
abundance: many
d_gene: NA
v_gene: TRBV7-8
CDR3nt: TGTGCCAGCAGCTTAGTCCACCAGGGAGAGACCCAGTACTTC
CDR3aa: CASSLVHQGETQYF

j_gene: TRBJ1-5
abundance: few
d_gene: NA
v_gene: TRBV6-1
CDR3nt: TGTGCCAGCAGTGAAGCGCGAGGAACCCATGCCAATCAGCCCCAGCATTTT
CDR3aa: CASSEARGTHANQPQHF

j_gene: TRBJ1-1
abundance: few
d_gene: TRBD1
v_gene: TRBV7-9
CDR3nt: TGTGCCAGCAGCCCGGGGACAGCTCTCCCCACTGAAGCTTTCTTT
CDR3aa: CASSPGTALPTEAFF

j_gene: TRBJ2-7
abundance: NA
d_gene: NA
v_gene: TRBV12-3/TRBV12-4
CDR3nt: TGTGCCAGCAGTTTAACCGAAGGAGTCTACGAGCAGTACTTC
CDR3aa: CASSLTEGVYEQYF

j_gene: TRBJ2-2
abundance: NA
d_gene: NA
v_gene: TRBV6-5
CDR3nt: TGTGCCAGCAGTTACCAGGGACATATCACCGGGGAGCTGTTTTTT
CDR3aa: CASSYQGHITGELFF

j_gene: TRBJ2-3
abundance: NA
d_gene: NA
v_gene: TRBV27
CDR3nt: TGTGCCAGCAGTAAGGAGGCCACTAGCACAGATACGCAGTATTTT
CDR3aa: CASSKEATSTDTQYF

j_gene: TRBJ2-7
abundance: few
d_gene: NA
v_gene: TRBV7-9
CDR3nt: TGTGCCAGCAGCTCAGCCACCTACTCCTACGAGCAGTACTTC
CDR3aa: CASSSATYSYEQYF

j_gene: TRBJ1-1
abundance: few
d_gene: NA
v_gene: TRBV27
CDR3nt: TGTGCCAGCAGTTTAGTTGGGGGGATGAACACTGAAGCTTTCTTT
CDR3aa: CASSLVGGMNTEAFF

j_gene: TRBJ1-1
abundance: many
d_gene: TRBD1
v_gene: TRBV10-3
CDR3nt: TGTGCCATCAGTGAAGCGACAGGGGTCGAGACTGAAGCTTTCTTT
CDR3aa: CAISEATGVETEAFF

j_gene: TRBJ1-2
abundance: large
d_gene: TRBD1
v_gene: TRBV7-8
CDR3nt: TGTGCCAGCAGCTTAGACCCGGGACAGCCGACGACCTTC
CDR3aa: CASSLDPGQPTTF

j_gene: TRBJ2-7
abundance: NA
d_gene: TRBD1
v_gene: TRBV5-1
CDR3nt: TGCGCCAGCAGCTGGGACAGGGCAACCTACGAGCAGTACTTC
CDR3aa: CASSWDRATYEQYF

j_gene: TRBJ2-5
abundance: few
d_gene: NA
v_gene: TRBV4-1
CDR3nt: TGCGCCAGCAGCCAACCGGGGGAAGAGACCCAGTACTTC
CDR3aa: CASSQPGEETQYF

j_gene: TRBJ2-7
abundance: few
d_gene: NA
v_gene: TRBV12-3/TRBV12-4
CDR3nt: TGTGCCAGCAGCCCAAAACTGTCCTACGAGCAGTACTTC
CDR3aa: CASSPKLSYEQYF

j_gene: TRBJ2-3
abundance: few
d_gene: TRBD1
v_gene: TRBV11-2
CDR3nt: TGTGCCAGCAGCCCCGACAGGGGGAATACGCAGTATTTT
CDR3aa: CASSPDRGNTQYF

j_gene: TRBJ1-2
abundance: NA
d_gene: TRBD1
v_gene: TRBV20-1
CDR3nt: TGCAGTGCTAGTTTGCGTCGGGGACAGGGGAACTATGGCTACACCTTC
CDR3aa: CSASLRRGQGNYGYTF

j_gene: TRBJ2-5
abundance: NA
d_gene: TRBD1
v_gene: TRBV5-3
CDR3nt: TGTGCCAGCAGCTGGGCCCTTTACAGGGGAGAAGAGACCCAGTACTTC
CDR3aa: CASSWALYRGEETQYF